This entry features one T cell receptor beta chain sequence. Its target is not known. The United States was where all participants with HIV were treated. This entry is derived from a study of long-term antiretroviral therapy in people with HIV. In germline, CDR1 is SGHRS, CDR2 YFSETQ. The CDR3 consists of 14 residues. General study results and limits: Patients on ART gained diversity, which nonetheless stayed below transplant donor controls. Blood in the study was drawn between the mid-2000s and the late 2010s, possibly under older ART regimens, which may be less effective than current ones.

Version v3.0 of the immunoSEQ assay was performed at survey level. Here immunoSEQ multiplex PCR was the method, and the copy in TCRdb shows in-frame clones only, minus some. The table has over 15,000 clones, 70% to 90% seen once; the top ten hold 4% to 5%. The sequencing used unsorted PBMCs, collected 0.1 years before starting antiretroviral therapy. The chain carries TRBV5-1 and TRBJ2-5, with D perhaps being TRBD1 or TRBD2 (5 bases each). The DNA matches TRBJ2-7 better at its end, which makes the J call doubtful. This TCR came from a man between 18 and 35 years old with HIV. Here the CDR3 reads CASSLAGSSYEQYF. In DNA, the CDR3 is TGCGCCAGCAGCTTGGCAGGGAGCTCCTACGAGCAGTACTTC.